The 17 T cell receptor beta chains presented below share a single source sample, sequenced in a study of Graves' ophthalmopathy and Graves' hyperthyroidism. Amplification of TCR beta CDR3 regions used RNA transcripts. First-round RT-PCR with HTBI primers preceded a second-round multiplex PCR. MiXCR, applied by TCRdb to the multiplex PCR reads, yields one record per CDR3 protein. The sample contains more than 300,000 distinct CDR3 sequences, 17% of which appear only once. Sequenced sample: peripheral blood. The receptors stem from an adult woman with stable Graves' hyperthyroidism.

This clonotype came up many times. The rearrangement links TRBV5-1 to TRBJ2-2; 7 nucleotides agree with TRBD1. This CDR3 is built from 15 residues. Trimming cost V 3 bases and J 4 bases; bases outside gene matches: 6. Germline assignment: CDR1 SGHRS and CDR2 YFSETQ. The CDR3 DNA reads as TGCGCCAGCAGCTATAGGGGGCGCAGCACCGGGGAGCTGTTTTTT. This gives the protein CASSYRGRSTGELFF.

This clonotype has ten or more counts. The V call is TRBV7-2, the J call TRBJ2-7; possible D gene TRBD2, 7 bases. In germline, CDR1 is SGHTA, CDR2 FQGNSA. V was cut by 6 bases and J by 4 bases, with 22 bases left in between. The CDR3 is 16 amino acids. CDR3 protein: CASSRGGLAAIYEQYF. CDR3 sequence (DNA): TGTGCCAGCAGTAGAGGGGGGCTAGCGGCAATATACGAGCAGTACTTC.

V usage is TRBV28 and J usage is TRBJ2-2, with TRBD2 identical over 8 bases. Per the germline V gene, CDR1 is MDHEN and CDR2 is SYDVKM. Losses at the gene ends were 5 bases for V and 4 bases for J; bases not matched to a gene: 6. CDR3 length equals 15 residues. CDR3 nucleotide sequence: TGTGCCAGCAGTCTCAGCGGGAGTAGCACCGGGGAGCTGTTTTTT. Protein: CASSLSGSSTGELFF.

The chain combines TRBV7-3 with TRBJ1-2; 7 nucleotides agree with TRBD1. CDR1 and CDR2 (germline): SGHTA, FQGTGA. This CDR3 contains 14 residues. The ends lost 4 bases at V and 8 bases at J; junction bases unmatched: 10. This CDR3 is CASSSSGDSGGYTF. In DNA, the CDR3 is TGTGCCAGCAGCTCCTCGGGGGACAGTGGGGGCTACACCTTC.

In this sample, this clonotype turned up many times. V is TRBV7-9 and J is TRBJ2-7; the D gene is possibly TRBD2 (6 bases). The CDR3 covers 13 residues. V was cut by 10 bases and J by 6 bases, with 19 bases left in between. Germline V CDR1 and CDR2: SEHNR, FQNEAQ (reference sequence). The CDR3 coding sequence is TGTGCCATCGCTGGGGACTTCCGGGCCGAGCAGTACTTC. Translated: CAIAGDFRAEQYF.

At least ten counts were recorded for this clonotype. The chain combines TRBV28 with TRBJ2-7, with a possible D match to TRBD2 (5 bases). V was clipped by 1 base and J by 7 bases, with 14 bases between them. This CDR3 comprises 14 residues. Germline CDR1 reads MDHEN; CDR2 reads SYDVKM. The CDR3 sequence is CASSLSAQAGEQYF. CDR3 DNA: TGTGCCAGCAGTTTATCGGCCCAGGCGGGTGAGCAGTACTTC.

Ten or more counts support this clonotype. V gene TRBV27 combines with J gene TRBJ1-5; D may be TRBD1 (5 bases). This CDR3 spans 16 amino acids. V lost 5 bases, J lost 2 bases, and 16 bases lay in between. Germline values: CDR1 MNHEY, CDR2 SMNVEV (reference sequence). The CDR3 nucleotides are TGTGCCAGCAGTCCGGGACTCCTTAGGGGCAATCAGCCCCAGCATTTT. It codes for CASSPGLLRGNQPQHF.

The rearrangement links TRBV6-2 or TRBV6-3 to TRBJ1-1, with D perhaps TRBD1 (5 bases). Germline V gene sequence: CDR1 MNHEY, CDR2 SVGEGT. The CDR3 is 16 residues long. Trimming stripped 2 bases from V and 5 bases from J, with 18 bases between. The CDR3 DNA is TGTGCCAGCAGTTACCCGCCCAGAGGGGTACGGACTGAAGCTTTCTTT. It yields the protein CASSYPPRGVRTEAFF.

This clonotype showed up many times. The gene calls are TRBV12-3 or TRBV12-4 and TRBJ2-5; 13 bases align to TRBD2. The CDR3 has 17 residues. With 6 bases clipped from V and 4 bases from J, the junction kept 11 bases outside the gene matches. The CDR3 nucleotides are TGTGCCAGCAGCCCGCCACTAGCGGGAGGGCCGGGAGAGACCCAGTACTTC. Amino acids: CASSPPLAGGPGETQYF.

In its sample, this clonotype was seen a few times. The chain is built from TRBV11-1 and TRBJ2-7; TRBD1 might be the D (5 bases). Trimming took 3 bases from V and 0 from J, leaving 15 bases between them. CDR3 length equals 16 residues. The germline gives CDR1 SGHAT, CDR2 FQDESV (reference sequence). The CDR3 loop is CASSFQGPLDSYEQYF. The CDR3, as DNA: TGTGCCAGCAGCTTCCAGGGCCCTCTAGACTCCTACGAGCAGTACTTC.

This clonotype was counted many times. The V and J genes are TRBV20-1 and TRBJ2-7, with a possible D match to TRBD1 (5 bases). Germline values: CDR1 DFQATT, CDR2 SNEGSKA (reference sequence). This CDR3 region has 12 residues. Trimming took 7 bases from V and 3 from J, leaving 13 bases between them. The CDR3: CSVQVGLYEQYF. The CDR3, as DNA: TGCAGTGTTCAAGTGGGGCTCTACGAGCAGTACTTC.

This clonotype was counted only a few times. This sequence may be a read error, since a much larger clone differs from it by one base. The chain combines TRBV12-5 with TRBJ1-1; D not certain. Germline V gene data show CDR1 as LGHNT and CDR2 as FRNRAP. CDR3 length equals 15 residues. CDR3 coding DNA: TGTGCTAGTGGCCCGCTATCCAGGCTGAACACTGAAGCTTGCTTT. It encodes CASGPLSRLNTEACF.

This clonotype was seen ten or more times. The rearrangement joins TRBV2 to TRBJ2-6; D remains ambiguous. Trimming took 7 bases from V and 0 from J, leaving 7 bases between them. CDR1 and CDR2 from the germline V gene are SNHLY and FYNNEI. This CDR3 comprises 14 residues. The CDR3 here is CASTRPSGANVLTF. CDR3 coding DNA: TGTGCCAGCACCAGACCCTCTGGGGCCAACGTCCTGACTTTC.

This clonotype was counted ten times or more. V is TRBV28 and J is TRBJ1-2; TRBD1 matches at 9 bases. The germline CDR1 and CDR2 sequences are MDHEN and SYDVKM. The CDR3 runs 13 residues. The V and J ends lost 8 bases and 6 bases, in that order; junction bases with no gene match: 7. As DNA, the CDR3 is TGTGCCAGCGACAGGGGGGGGCACCATGGCTACACCTTC. Amino acid sequence: CASDRGGHHGYTF.

This clonotype appeared many times. The rearrangement uses TRBV28 and TRBJ2-2; 11 bases are a match to TRBD2. This CDR3 region has 17 residues. Germline-derived CDR1 and CDR2 are MDHEN and SYDVKM. Trimming cost V 5 bases and J 0 bases; bases outside gene matches: 5. The CDR3 sequence: CASSPLGLAANTGELFF. The CDR3 DNA is TGTGCCAGCAGTCCCTTGGGACTAGCGGCGAACACCGGGGAGCTGTTTTTT. Complete variable domain (other parts from reference TRBV28 and TRBJ2-2): DVKVTQSSRYLVKRTGEKVFLECVQDMDHENMFWYRQDPGLGLRLIYFSYDVKMKEKGDIPEGYSVSREKKERFSLILESASTNQTSMYLCASSPLGLAANTGELFFGEGSRLTVL.

This clonotype was picked up many times. The chain carries TRBV20-1 and TRBJ1-2; possibly TRBD1 for D (6 bases). Trimming took 6 bases from V and 2 from J, leaving 19 bases between them. The germline V gene has CDR1 DFQATT and CDR2 SNEGSKA (reference sequence). CDR3 length: 15 amino acids. The CDR3 sequence: CSAEFLPGANYGYTF. The CDR3 DNA follows: TGCAGTGCAGAATTTCTCCCGGGGGCCAACTATGGCTACACCTTC.

This clonotype was detected a few times. The chain uses TRBV4-3 and TRBJ1-2; D ambiguous. The CDR3 has 14 amino acids. Germline CDR1 and CDR2: LGHNA and YSLEER. Trimming cost V 0 bases and J 0 bases, with 5 bases left between them. DNA of the CDR3: TGCGCCAGCAGCCAAGACAGAACTAACTATGGCTACACCTTC. This codes for CASSQDRTNYGYTF.